The present T cell receptor beta chain was sequenced within a study of regulatory T cells. Study-wide results and limits: In CD3G-deficient patients, conventional CD4+ T cells were enriched for hydrophobic CDR3 residues at positions 6 and 7. Patient repertoires had restricted TRB V-J pairs and skewed V and J usage, most in Tregs.

Every patient with CD3G deficiency had evidence of autoimmunity. Patients, 2 to 39 years old, had expanded memory T-cell proportions. Regulatory (CD25-high CD127-low) and conventional (CD25-low CD127-high) CD4+ T cells were sorted separately. The CDR3 runs to 13 residues. CDR1 is SEHNR and CDR2 is FQNEAQ in the germline V gene (reference sequence). V was shortened by 2 bases and J by 8 bases, with 12 bases between the two germline ends. The primer mix had 52 TRBV and 13 TRBJ primers. Repertoires were generated with immunoSEQ multiplex PCR, while TCRdb's copy carries only in-frame clones and drops some. The profile shows under 35,000 clones, 93% of them singletons. A single count supports this clone. The target antigen is unknown.

The sequence was collected from a child aged 2-15 years with CD3G deficiency. This chain connects TRBV7-9 to TRBJ1-2; possibly TRBD1 for D (6 bases). Specimen: conventional CD4+ T cells sorted from blood. CDR3 sequence: CASSLSQGEGYTF. CDR3 bases: TGTGCCAGCAGCTTATCACAGGGCGAGGGCTACACCTTC.